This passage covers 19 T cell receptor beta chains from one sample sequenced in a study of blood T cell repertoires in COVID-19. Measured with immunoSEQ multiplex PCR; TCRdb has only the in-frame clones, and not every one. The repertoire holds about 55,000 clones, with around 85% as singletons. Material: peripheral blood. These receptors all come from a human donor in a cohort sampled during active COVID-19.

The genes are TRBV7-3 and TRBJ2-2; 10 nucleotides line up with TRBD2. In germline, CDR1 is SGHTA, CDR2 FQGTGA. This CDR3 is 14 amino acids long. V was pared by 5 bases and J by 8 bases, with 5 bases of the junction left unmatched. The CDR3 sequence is CASSPRTSGGELFF. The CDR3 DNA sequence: TGTGCCAGCAGCCCCAGGACTAGCGGAGGGGAGCTGTTTTTT.

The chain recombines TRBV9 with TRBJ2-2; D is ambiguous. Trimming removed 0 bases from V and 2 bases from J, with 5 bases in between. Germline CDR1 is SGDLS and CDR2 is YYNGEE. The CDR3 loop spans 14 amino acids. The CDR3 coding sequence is TGTGCCAGCAGCGTAGTATTCAACACCGGGGAGCTGTTTTTT. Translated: CASSVVFNTGELFF.

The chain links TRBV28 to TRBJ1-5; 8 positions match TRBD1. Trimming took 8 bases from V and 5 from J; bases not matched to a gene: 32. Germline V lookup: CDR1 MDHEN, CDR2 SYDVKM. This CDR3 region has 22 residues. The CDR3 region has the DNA TGTGCCAGCCATAGGGGAGGCTTTCGGACCAGCAGGGGGCGCTTTGGGGATCAGCCCCAGCATTTT. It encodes CASHRGGFRTSRGRFGDQPQHF.

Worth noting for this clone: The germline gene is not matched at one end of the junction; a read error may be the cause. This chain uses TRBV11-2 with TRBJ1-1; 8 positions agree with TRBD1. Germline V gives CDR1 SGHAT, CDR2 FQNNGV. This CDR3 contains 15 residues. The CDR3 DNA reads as TGTGCCAGCAGCTCGTTCCGGACAGGGAACCCTGAAGCTTTCTTT. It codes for CASSSFRTGNPEAFF.

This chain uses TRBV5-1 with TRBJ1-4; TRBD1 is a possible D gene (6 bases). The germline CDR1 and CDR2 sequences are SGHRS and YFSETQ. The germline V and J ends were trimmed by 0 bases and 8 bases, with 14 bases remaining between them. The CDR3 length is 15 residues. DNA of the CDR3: TGCGCCAGCAGCTTGGTGGCAGGACAGAGGGAAAAACTGTTTTTT. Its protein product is CASSLVAGQREKLFF.

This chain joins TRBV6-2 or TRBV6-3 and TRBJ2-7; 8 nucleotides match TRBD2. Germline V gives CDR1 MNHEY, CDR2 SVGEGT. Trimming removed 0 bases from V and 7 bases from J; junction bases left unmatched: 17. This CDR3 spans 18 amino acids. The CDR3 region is CASSYSTVATSDVREQYF. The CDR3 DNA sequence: TGTGCCAGCAGTTACTCCACTGTAGCGACTAGCGACGTGAGAGAGCAGTACTTC.

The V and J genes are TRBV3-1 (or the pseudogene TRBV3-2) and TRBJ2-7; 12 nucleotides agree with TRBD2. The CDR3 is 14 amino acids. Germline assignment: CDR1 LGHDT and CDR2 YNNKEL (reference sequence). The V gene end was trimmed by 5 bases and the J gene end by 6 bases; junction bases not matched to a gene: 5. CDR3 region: CASSSAGLAGEQYF. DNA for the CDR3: TGTGCCAGCAGCTCCGCGGGACTAGCGGGCGAGCAGTACTTC.

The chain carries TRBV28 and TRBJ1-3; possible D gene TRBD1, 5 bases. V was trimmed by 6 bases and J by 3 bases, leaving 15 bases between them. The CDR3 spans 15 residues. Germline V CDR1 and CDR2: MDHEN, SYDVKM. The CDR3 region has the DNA TGTGCCAGCAGCCTCGGGGGGGATGGTGGAAACACCATATATTTT. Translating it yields CASSLGGDGGNTIYF.

CDR3 bases: TGTGCCAGCACCCAGGAGTTCTTC. Amino acid sequence: CASTQEFF. The rearrangement links TRBV5-8 to TRBJ2-1; unclear D gene. With 6 bases removed from V and 14 bases from J, the gap between germline ends came to 6 bases. The CDR3 is 8 residues long. Germline V lookup: CDR1 SGHTS, CDR2 YDEGEE.

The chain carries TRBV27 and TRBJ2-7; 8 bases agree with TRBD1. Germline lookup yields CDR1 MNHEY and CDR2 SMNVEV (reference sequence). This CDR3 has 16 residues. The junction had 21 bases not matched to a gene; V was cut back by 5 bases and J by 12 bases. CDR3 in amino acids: CASSILVGQAAPPRYF. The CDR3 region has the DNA TGTGCCAGCAGTATCCTGGTGGGACAGGCCGCCCCTCCGCGGTACTTC.

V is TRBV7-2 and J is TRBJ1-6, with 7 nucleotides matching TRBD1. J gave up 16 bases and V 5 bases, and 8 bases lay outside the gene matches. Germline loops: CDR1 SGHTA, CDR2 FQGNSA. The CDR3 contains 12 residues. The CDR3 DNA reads TGTGCCAGCAGCGAGCAGGGGGAATCTCTCCACTTT. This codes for CASSEQGESLHF.

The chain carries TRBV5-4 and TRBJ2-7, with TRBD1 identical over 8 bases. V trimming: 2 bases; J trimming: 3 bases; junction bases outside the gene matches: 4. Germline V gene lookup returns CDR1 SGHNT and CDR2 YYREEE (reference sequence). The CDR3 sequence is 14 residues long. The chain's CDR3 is CASSLRQGYYEQYF. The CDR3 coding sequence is TGTGCCAGCAGCTTACGACAGGGGTACTACGAGCAGTACTTC.

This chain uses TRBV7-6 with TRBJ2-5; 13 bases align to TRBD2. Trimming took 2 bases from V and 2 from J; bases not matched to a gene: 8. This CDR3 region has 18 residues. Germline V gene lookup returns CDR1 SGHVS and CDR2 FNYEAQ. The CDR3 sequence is CASSLRNWGLAGQETQYF. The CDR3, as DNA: TGTGCCAGCAGCTTAAGAAATTGGGGACTAGCGGGGCAAGAGACCCAGTACTTC.

The CDR3 sequence is CASSQVSSGKVGELFF. Here the CDR3 DNA reads TGTGCCAGCAGCCAAGTCTCTAGCGGGAAGGTCGGGGAGCTGTTTTTT. The V call is TRBV4-2, the J call TRBJ2-2; 9 nucleotides agree with TRBD2. Germline V lookup: CDR1 LGHNA, CDR2 YNFKEQ. The CDR3 sequence is 16 residues long. The V and J ends lost 1 base and 7 bases, in that order; junction bases with no gene match: 7.

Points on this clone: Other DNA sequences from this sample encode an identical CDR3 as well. The CDR3 loop reads CASSRDSYGYTF. The CDR3 DNA sequence: TGCGCCAGCAGCCGAGACAGCTATGGCTACACCTTC. The chain is built from TRBV4-3 and TRBJ1-2, with D perhaps TRBD1 (5 bases). V was pared by 4 bases and J by 4 bases, with 7 bases between. The CDR3 spans 12 residues. Germline CDR1 reads LGHNA; CDR2 reads YSLEER.

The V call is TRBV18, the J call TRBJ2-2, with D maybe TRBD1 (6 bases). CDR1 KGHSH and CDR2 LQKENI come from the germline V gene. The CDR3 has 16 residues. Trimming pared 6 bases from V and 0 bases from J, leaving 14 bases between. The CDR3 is CASSPYRDANTGELFF. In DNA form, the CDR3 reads TGTGCCAGCTCGCCCTACAGGGACGCGAACACCGGGGAGCTGTTTTTT.

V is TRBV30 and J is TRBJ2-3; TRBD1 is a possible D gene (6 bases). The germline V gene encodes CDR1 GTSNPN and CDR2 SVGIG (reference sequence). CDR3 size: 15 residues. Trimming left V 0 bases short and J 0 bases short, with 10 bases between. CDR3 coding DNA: TGTGCCTGGAGTGTACAGGGACGAAGCACAGATACGCAGTATTTT. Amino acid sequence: CAWSVQGRSTDTQYF.

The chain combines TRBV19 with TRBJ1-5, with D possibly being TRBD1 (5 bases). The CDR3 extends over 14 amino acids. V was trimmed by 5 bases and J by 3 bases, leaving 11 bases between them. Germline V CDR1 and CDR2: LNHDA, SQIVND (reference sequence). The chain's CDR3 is CASSVWDFNQPQHF. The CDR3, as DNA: TGTGCCAGTAGTGTTTGGGACTTCAATCAGCCCCAGCATTTT. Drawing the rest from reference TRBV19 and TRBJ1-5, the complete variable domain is DGGITQSPKYLFRKEGQNVTLSCEQNLNHDAMYWYRQDPGQGLRLIYYSQIVNDFQKGDIAEGYSVSREKKESFPLTVTSAQKNPTAFYLCASSVWDFNQPQHFGDGTRLSIL.

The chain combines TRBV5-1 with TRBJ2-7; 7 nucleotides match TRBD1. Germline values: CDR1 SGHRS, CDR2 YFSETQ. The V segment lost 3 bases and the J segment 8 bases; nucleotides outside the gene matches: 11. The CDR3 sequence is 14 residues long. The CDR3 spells CASSSQGSSLQQYF. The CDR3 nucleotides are TGCGCCAGCAGCTCACAGGGGTCTTCTTTACAGCAGTACTTC.